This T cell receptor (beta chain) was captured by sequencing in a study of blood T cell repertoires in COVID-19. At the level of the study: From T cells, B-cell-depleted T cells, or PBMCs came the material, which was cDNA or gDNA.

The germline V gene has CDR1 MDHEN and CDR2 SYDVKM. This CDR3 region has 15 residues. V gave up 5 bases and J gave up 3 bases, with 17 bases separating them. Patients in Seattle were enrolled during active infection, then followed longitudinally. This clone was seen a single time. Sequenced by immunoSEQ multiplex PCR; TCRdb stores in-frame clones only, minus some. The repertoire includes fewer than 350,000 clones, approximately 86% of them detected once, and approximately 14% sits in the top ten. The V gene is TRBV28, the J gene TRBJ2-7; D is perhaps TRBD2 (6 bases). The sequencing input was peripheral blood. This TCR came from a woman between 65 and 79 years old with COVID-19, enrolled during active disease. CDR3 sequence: CASSPTGTGYYEQYF. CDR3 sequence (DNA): TGTGCCAGCAGTCCCACCGGGACTGGGTACTACGAGCAGTACTTC.